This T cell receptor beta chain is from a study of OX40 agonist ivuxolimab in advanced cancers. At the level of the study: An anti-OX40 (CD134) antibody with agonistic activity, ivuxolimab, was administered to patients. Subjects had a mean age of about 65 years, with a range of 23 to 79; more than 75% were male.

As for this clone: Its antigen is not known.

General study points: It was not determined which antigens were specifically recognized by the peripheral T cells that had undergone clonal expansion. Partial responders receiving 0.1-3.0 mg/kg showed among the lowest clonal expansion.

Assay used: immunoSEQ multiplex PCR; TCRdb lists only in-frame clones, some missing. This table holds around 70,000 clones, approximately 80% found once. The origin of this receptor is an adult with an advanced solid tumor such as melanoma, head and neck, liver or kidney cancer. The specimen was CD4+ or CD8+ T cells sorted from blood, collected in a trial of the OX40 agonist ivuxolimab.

CDR3 sequence: CASSEGSVDNQPQHF. The CDR3 region has the DNA TGTGCCAGCAGTGAAGGCTCAGTCGACAATCAGCCCCAGCATTTT. This sequence joins TRBV6-1 and TRBJ1-5; D unclear. Trimming took 1 base from V and 3 from J, leaving 10 bases between them. Germline CDR1 is MNHNS and CDR2 is SASEGT. The CDR3 has 15 residues.